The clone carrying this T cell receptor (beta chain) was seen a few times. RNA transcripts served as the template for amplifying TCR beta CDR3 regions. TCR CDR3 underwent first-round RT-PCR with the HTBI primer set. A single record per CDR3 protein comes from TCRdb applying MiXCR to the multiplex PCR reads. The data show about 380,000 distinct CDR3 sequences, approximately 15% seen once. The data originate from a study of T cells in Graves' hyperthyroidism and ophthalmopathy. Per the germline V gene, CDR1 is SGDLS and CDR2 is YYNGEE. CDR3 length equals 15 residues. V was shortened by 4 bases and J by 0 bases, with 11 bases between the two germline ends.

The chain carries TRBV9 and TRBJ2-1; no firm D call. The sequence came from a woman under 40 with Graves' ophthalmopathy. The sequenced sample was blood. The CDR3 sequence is CASSPQLGSYNEQFF. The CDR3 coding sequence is TGTGCCAGCAGCCCGCAATTGGGCTCCTACAATGAGCAGTTCTTC.